This is a list of T cell receptor beta chains from one sample in a study of cytomegalovirus exposure and HLA in healthy donors. Data came from immunoSEQ multiplex PCR; TCRdb stores just in-frame clones and leaves some out. The data show 80,000 to 90,000 clones, with roughly 97% seen just once and 0.78% held by the top ten. Source material: PBMCs. Source of these receptors: a man in his late teens or twenties in good health and CMV-seronegative. The CDR3 runs from the conserved cysteine through the conserved F or W. The D gene is left open where the match is weak. The size field is filled for only some rows; it gives once, few, many or a size class.

abundance	v_gene	len	d_gene	j_gene	CDR3nt	CDR3aa
NA	TRBV2	14	NA	TRBJ2-3	TGTGCCAGCAGAAGGGGGGGGTCGACAGATACGCAGTATTTT	CASRRGGSTDTQYF
NA	TRBV9	16	NA	TRBJ2-3	TGTGCCAGCAGCGTAGGGCTCGAGGGCGACTACTCTACGCAGTATTTT	CASSVGLEGDYSTQYF
NA	TRBV5-1	18	TRBD2	TRBJ2-2	TGCGCCAGCAGCTTGGTTTCCGTCGGGAGGGCCGCCACCGGGGAGCTGTTTTTT	CASSLVSVGRAATGELFF
NA	TRBV2	14	TRBD2	TRBJ2-4	TGTGCCAGCAGGGCTAGCGGAAGCGGGGACATTCAGTACTTC	CASRASGSGDIQYF
NA	TRBV21-1	17	NA	TRBJ2-1	TGTGCCAGCAGCAAAGAGCCTAGCGGGAGGGGGGTGAATGAGCAGTTCTTC	CASSKEPSGRGVNEQFF
NA	TRBV27	14	NA	TRBJ2-1	TGTGCCAGCAGTTTCGGCGGGTCCTACAATGAGCAGTTCTTC	CASSFGGSYNEQFF
NA	TRBV7-2	16	NA	TRBJ1-2	TGTGCCAGCAGCTTAGGGGGGCAGGGACCTCGCTATGGCTACACCTTC	CASSLGGQGPRYGYTF
NA	TRBV5-1	17	TRBD1	TRBJ1-1	TGCGCCAGCAGCGTAGTTGACAGGGCTTTTTTTAACACTGAAGCTTTCTTT	CASSVVDRAFFNTEAFF
NA	TRBV7-2	14	NA	TRBJ1-5	TGTGCCAGCAGCTCGTCGCTACAGGGCCAGCCCCAGCATTTT	CASSSSLQGQPQHF
NA	TRBV30	13	TRBD2	TRBJ2-7	TGTGCCTGGAGTGTACTAGCGGGCTACGAGCAGTACTTC	CAWSVLAGYEQYF
NA	TRBV19	15	NA	TRBJ1-5	TGTGCCAGTAGTTTCGGACAGCGAAGCAATCAGCCCCAGCATTTT	CASSFGQRSNQPQHF
NA	TRBV7-8	13	NA	TRBJ2-3	TGTGCCAGCAGCTTAGATCGGACAGATACGCAGTATTTT	CASSLDRTDTQYF
once	TRBV4-3	15	NA	TRBJ2-5	TGCGCCAGCAGCCAAGGTCAAAGGGGTGGGGAGACCCAGTACTTC	CASSQGQRGGETQYF
NA	TRBV12-5	13	NA	TRBJ2-1	TGTGCTAGTGGTACTCATCCCGTTAATGAGCAGTTCTTC	CASGTHPVNEQFF
NA	TRBV9	15	NA	TRBJ1-3	TGTGCCAGCAGCCCTAGTGTCGGCTCTGGAAACACCATATATTTT	CASSPSVGSGNTIYF
NA	TRBV30	15	TRBD2	TRBJ2-5	TGTGCCTGGGTCAGAGGGACTAGCGGGAGAGAGACCCAGTACTTC	CAWVRGTSGRETQYF
NA	TRBV18	14	TRBD1	TRBJ2-7	TGTGCCAGCTCCAGGATGGAGGGACAGGGGGAGCAGTACTTC	CASSRMEGQGEQYF
NA	TRBV28	18	TRBD1	TRBJ1-2	TGTGCCAGCAGTCGAGCCGGGACAGGGGGTGGTTTGACGTATGGCTACACCTTC	CASSRAGTGGGLTYGYTF
NA	TRBV9	15	NA	TRBJ2-5	TGTGCCAGCAGCATATCGGGGACACAAAAAGAGACCCAGTACTTC	CASSISGTQKETQYF
NA	TRBV6-4	14	TRBD1	TRBJ2-7	TGTGCCAGCAACATTAGGACAGGGTCCCACGAGCAGTACTTC	CASNIRTGSHEQYF
NA	TRBV29-1	14	TRBD2	TRBJ2-3	TGCAGCGTCCGGATAGGGACGGGAGGAGATACGCAGTATTTT	CSVRIGTGGDTQYF
NA	TRBV6-5	15	NA	TRBJ2-1	TGTGCCAGCAGTCACAGGACAGAATTCTACAATGAGCAGTTCTTC	CASSHRTEFYNEQFF
NA	TRBV4-3	15	NA	TRBJ1-5	TGCGCCAGCAGCCAAGATCTGTCGGGGGGTCAGCCCCAGCATTTT	CASSQDLSGGQPQHF
NA	TRBV6-5	12	NA	TRBJ1-2	TGTGCCAGCAGTTACTCCGGGGATGGCTACACCTTC	CASSYSGDGYTF
NA	TRBV20-1	11	NA	TRBJ2-1	TGCAGTGCTAGTATGCATAGTGAGCAGTTCTTC	CSASMHSEQFF
NA	TRBV6-5	13	TRBD1	TRBJ1-1	TGTGCCAGCGGACAGGGGATGAACACTGAAGCTTTCTTT	CASGQGMNTEAFF
NA	TRBV25-1	13	NA	TRBJ1-2	TGTGCCAGCAGTCATACAGAGAACTATGGCTACACCTTC	CASSHTENYGYTF
once	TRBV7-9	12	NA	TRBJ1-2	TGTGCCAGCAGCAACGCAGGGACTCGGGGATCCTTC	CASSNAGTRGSF
NA	TRBV12-5	16	TRBD2	TRBJ2-3	TGTGCTAGTGTGAACGAGTTGAGCGGGAACACAGATACGCAGTATTTT	CASVNELSGNTDTQYF
NA	TRBV4-1	11	TRBD1	TRBJ2-1	TGCGCCAGCGGCGGACAGGGATGGAAGTTCTTC	CASGGQGWKFF
NA	TRBV27	17	TRBD2	TRBJ2-1	TGTGCCAGCAGTGCTGTCCCGGGACTAGCGGGGTACAATGAGCAGTTCTTC	CASSAVPGLAGYNEQFF
NA	TRBV28	17	TRBD2	TRBJ2-2	TGTGCCAGCAGCACCTACTCTAGCGGGAGGAACACCGGGGAGCTGTTTTTT	CASSTYSSGRNTGELFF
NA	TRBV7-6	14	NA	TRBJ2-1	TGTGCCAGCAGCTTAACGGGGGCCTACAATGAGCAGTTCTTC	CASSLTGAYNEQFF
NA	TRBV14	15	TRBD2	TRBJ2-1	TGTGCCAGCAGCCGGGGTGAGGCGGGAGGAACCGAGCAGTTCTTC	CASSRGEAGGTEQFF
NA	TRBV27	14	TRBD1	TRBJ1-5	TGTGCCAGCAGGGGACAGGGAATCAATCAGCCCCAGCATTTT	CASRGQGINQPQHF
few	TRBV7-3	14	NA	TRBJ2-3	TGTGCCAGCAGCCCCCAGCGGAGCACAGATACGCAGTATTTT	CASSPQRSTDTQYF
NA	TRBV5-1	15	NA	TRBJ2-7	TGCGCCAGCAGCTTGGAGGTGGGAGTGGACTACGAGCAGTACTTC	CASSLEVGVDYEQYF
NA	TRBV27	13	NA	TRBJ1-1	TGTGCCAGCAGTTTGGCCCAGAACACTGAAGCTTTCTTT	CASSLAQNTEAFF
NA	TRBV18	14	TRBD1	TRBJ1-1	TGTGCCAGCTCACCCCAGGGGGACGTGGTTGAAGCTTTCTTT	CASSPQGDVVEAFF
NA	TRBV5-6	14	NA	TRBJ2-7	TGTGCCAGCAGCTTGGACAGCGGAGCATCCGAGCAGTACTTC	CASSLDSGASEQYF
NA	TRBV29-1	12	NA	TRBJ2-5	TGCAGCGTTGAAGGGCTCCAAGAGACCCAGTACTTC	CSVEGLQETQYF
NA	TRBV7-9	14	TRBD1	TRBJ1-2	TGTGCCAGCAGCTCGGGACAGGGGAACTATGGCTACACCTTC	CASSSGQGNYGYTF
NA	TRBV6-4	15	NA	TRBJ2-3	TGTGCCAGCAGTTGGGCGACAGGACTCACAGATACGCAGTATTTT	CASSWATGLTDTQYF
NA	TRBV5-5	17	NA	TRBJ2-6	TGTGCCAGCAGCTTGGGGCAGGCCAGCTCTGGGGCCAACGTCCTGACTTTC	CASSLGQASSGANVLTF
NA	TRBV7-8	15	NA	TRBJ2-2	TGTGCCAGCAGCTTAGGTCAGGGTGGCGCCGGGGAGCTGTTTTTT	CASSLGQGGAGELFF
few	TRBV7-2	16	NA	TRBJ2-3	TGTGCCAGCAGCCGAGTCGCAGGATCGGCCACAGATACGCAGTATTTT	CASSRVAGSATDTQYF
NA	TRBV10-1	18	TRBD1	TRBJ1-1	TGCGCCAGCAGTGGCCCCCGGACAGGGGGCTTAGCGAACACTGAAGCTTTCTTT	CASSGPRTGGLANTEAFF